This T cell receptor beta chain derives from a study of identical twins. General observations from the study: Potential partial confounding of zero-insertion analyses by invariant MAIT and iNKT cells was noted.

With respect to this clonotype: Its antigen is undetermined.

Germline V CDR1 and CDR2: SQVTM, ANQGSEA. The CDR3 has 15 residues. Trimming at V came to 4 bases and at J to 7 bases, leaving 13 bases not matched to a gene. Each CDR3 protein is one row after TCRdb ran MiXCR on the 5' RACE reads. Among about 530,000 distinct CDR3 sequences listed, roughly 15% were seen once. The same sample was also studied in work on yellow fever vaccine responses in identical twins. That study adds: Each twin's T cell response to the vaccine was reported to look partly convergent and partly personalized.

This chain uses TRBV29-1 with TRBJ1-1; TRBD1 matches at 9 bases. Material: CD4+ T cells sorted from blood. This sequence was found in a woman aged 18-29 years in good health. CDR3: CSVVFGGQGRGEAFF. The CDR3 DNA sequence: TGCAGCGTTGTATTCGGGGGACAGGGCCGCGGTGAAGCTTTCTTT.